Below, 8 T cell receptor beta chains from the same sample are listed, as sequenced in a study of Graves' ophthalmopathy and Graves' hyperthyroidism. RNA transcripts served as template for amplifying TCR beta CDR3 sequences. Second-round multiplex PCR followed a first-round RT-PCR using HTBI primers. In TCRdb, the multiplex PCR reads were re-called with MiXCR into one record per CDR3 protein. The table lists about 700,000 distinct CDR3 sequences, roughly two fifths of them singletons. Input material: peripheral blood. These TCRs come from an adult man with Graves' ophthalmopathy.

This clonotype has just a few counts. One end of the junction varies from germline; a read error may be responsible. This chain uses TRBV7-9 with TRBJ2-7; the D gene is possibly TRBD2 (5 bases). Looked up from germline, CDR1 is SEHNR and CDR2 is FQNEAQ (reference sequence). CDR3 length equals 11 residues. The CDR3 bases are TGTGCCAGCAGCTTATCCGGGGAGCTGTACTTC. The encoded protein is CASSLSGELYF. Drawing the rest from reference TRBV7-9 and TRBJ2-7, the complete variable domain is DTGVSQNPRHKITKRGQNVTFRCDPISEHNRLYWYRQTLGQGPEFLTYFQNEAQLEKSRLLSDRFSAERPKGSFSTLEIQRTEQGDSAMYLCASSLSGELYFGPGTRLTVT.

The chain combines TRBV29-1 with TRBJ1-1, with D unresolved. Trimming removed 3 bases from V and 10 bases from J, with 3 bases in between. Germline values: CDR1 SQVTM, CDR2 ANQGSEA. CDR3 length equals 8 residues. Written as DNA, the CDR3 is TGCAGCGTTGAGGGAGCTTTCTTT. Protein: CSVEGAFF.

Comments on this clonotype: A read error may explain this, as a much larger clone is one base away. Since no conserved phenylalanine or tryptophan closes the CDR3, a read error is the likely cause. The genes are TRBV20-1 and TRBJ2-5, with D maybe TRBD1 (6 bases). The DNA matches TRBJ2-7 better at its end, which makes the J call doubtful. The germline gives CDR1 DFQATT, CDR2 SNEGSKA (reference sequence). This CDR3 spans 13 amino acids. DNA for the CDR3: TGCAGTGCGAAGGGGTACAGGGACAACGAGCAGTACCTC. This translates into CSAKGYRDNEQYL.

The gene calls are TRBV25-1 and TRBJ1-1; no clear D. V was cut by 6 bases and J by 1 base, with 21 bases left in between. CDR3 length: 17 amino acids. Per germline, CDR1 MGHDK and CDR2 SYGVNS. The CDR3 sequence: CASSQVPGVMGNTEAFF. CDR3 sequence (DNA): TGTGCCAGCAGCCAAGTCCCAGGTGTCATGGGGAACACTGAAGCTTTCTTT.

The rearrangement uses TRBV15 and TRBJ2-7, with 9 bases identical to TRBD1. J lost 6 bases, V lost 9 bases, and 15 bases had no gene match. Germline lookup yields CDR1 LNHNV and CDR2 YYDKDF (reference sequence). This CDR3 is 15 amino acids long. CDR3 in amino acids: CATSPGTGTFSEQYF. CDR3 in DNA: TGTGCCACTAGTCCCGGGACAGGGACCTTCAGCGAGCAGTACTTC. Full variable domain (remainder filled in from reference TRBV15 and TRBJ2-7): DAMVIQNPRYQVTQFGKPVTLSCSQTLNHNVMYWYQQKSSQAPKLLFHYYDKDFNNEADTPDNFQSRRPNTSFCFLDIRSPGLGDTAMYLCATSPGTGTFSEQYFGPGTRLTVT.

The gene calls are TRBV29-1 and TRBJ1-1; D gene unclear. Per the germline V gene, CDR1 is SQVTM and CDR2 is ANQGSEA. The V gene lost 6 bases and the J gene lost 1 base, with 9 bases spanning the gap. The CDR3 totals 12 residues. CDR3 coding DNA: TGCAGCGTCGCTCCGCAGAACACTGAAGCTTTCTTT. Encoded protein: CSVAPQNTEAFF.

This clonotype was recorded a few times. The chain is built from TRBV7-9 and TRBJ2-2; 11 nucleotides match TRBD1. After removal of 5 bases from V and 7 bases from J, the junction contained 9 bases not matched to a gene. Per germline, CDR1 SEHNR and CDR2 FQNEAQ (reference sequence). The CDR3 contains 16 residues. The CDR3 loop is CASSPRTGGVNGELFF. CDR3 in DNA: TGTGCCAGCAGCCCCCGGACAGGGGGCGTGAACGGGGAGCTGTTTTTT.

This clonotype was observed a few times. The rearrangement joins TRBV20-1 to TRBJ1-1; TRBD1 matches 7 bases. Germline CDR1 is DFQATT and CDR2 is SNEGSKA (reference sequence). This CDR3 region has 14 residues. Trimming took 2 bases from V and 5 from J; bases not matched to a gene: 8. The CDR3 DNA reads as TGCAGTGCTAGACAAAGACAGGGTAAAACTGAAGCTTTCTTT. It encodes CSARQRQGKTEAFF.